This is a list of T cell receptor beta chains from one sample in a study of cytomegalovirus exposure and HLA in healthy donors. Measured with immunoSEQ multiplex PCR; TCRdb has only the in-frame clones, and not every one. The table records about 130,000 clones, 79% of them present only once. The sequenced sample was PBMCs. The receptors were sampled from a man aged 35-49 years in good health and CMV-seropositive. The CDR3 runs from the conserved cysteine through the conserved F or W. Each record gives: CDR3 protein, CDR3 DNA, D gene, clone size, J gene, V gene. A D gene is named only where the DNA matches it firmly. Clone size is not always given. Where it is, it says once, few, many or a class for expanded clones.

CAIRTGTSYEQYF	TGTGCCATCAGGACCGGGACTAGCTACGAGCAGTACTTC	TRBD2	NA	TRBJ2-7	TRBV10-3
CAISETGGETQYF	TGTGCCATCAGTGAGACAGGAGGGGAGACCCAGTACTTC	NA	NA	TRBJ2-5	TRBV10-3
CASSGGINTEAFF	TGTGCCAGTAGTGGAGGTATTAACACTGAAGCTTTCTTT	NA	NA	TRBJ1-1	TRBV19
CASSLDERLSSYNEQFF	TGCGCCAGCAGCTTGGATGAGCGTCTGAGCTCCTACAATGAGCAGTTCTTC	NA	NA	TRBJ2-1	TRBV5-1
CASSYSAGVGEQYF	TGTGCCAGCAGTTACTCCGCGGGAGTAGGCGAGCAGTACTTC	TRBD2	few	TRBJ2-7	TRBV6-5
CASSQDLTRGYEQYF	TGCGCCAGCAGCCAAGACCTGACTAGAGGCTACGAGCAGTACTTC	NA	NA	TRBJ2-7	TRBV4-1
CSVWDSKDTQYF	TGCAGCGTCTGGGACAGTAAAGATACGCAGTATTTT	TRBD1	NA	TRBJ2-3	TRBV29-1
CAWTRGRAEAFF	TGTGCCTGGACTAGGGGGAGGGCTGAAGCTTTCTTT	NA	NA	TRBJ1-1	TRBV30
CSSSSPGTGNTEAFF	TGTTCCAGCAGCTCCCCCGGGACAGGGAACACTGAAGCTTTCTTT	TRBD1	NA	TRBJ1-1	TRBV7-9
CASSSGQGSSFYEQYF	TGTGCCAGCAGCTCTGGCCAGGGTTCGTCTTTCTACGAGCAGTACTTC	NA	few	TRBJ2-7	TRBV5-4
CASSPEGITYEQYF	TGTGCCAGCTCACCAGAGGGCATCACCTACGAGCAGTACTTC	NA	NA	TRBJ2-7	TRBV18
CASSPYGTRRYNEQFF	TGTGCCAGCTCACCTTACGGGACTAGAAGATACAATGAGCAGTTCTTC	TRBD2	NA	TRBJ2-1	TRBV18
CASSEGGTYEQYF	TGTGCCAGCAGTGAAGGGGGCACCTACGAGCAGTACTTC	NA	NA	TRBJ2-7	TRBV2
CASSPRDFVGEQYF	TGTGCCAGCAGCCCTCGGGACTTCGTCGGGGAGCAGTACTTC	NA	NA	TRBJ2-7	TRBV9
CASSPGGTSGSTDTQYF	TGCGCCAGCAGCCCAGGCGGGACTAGCGGGAGCACGGATACGCAGTATTTT	TRBD2	NA	TRBJ2-3	TRBV5-1